Detailed here is one T cell receptor (beta chain). This sample is drawn from a study of OX40 agonist ivuxolimab in advanced cancers. Overall study context: Of mixed ages from roughly 23 to 80 and averaging 60 years, the group was over 80% male.

Per the germline V gene, CDR1 is SGHAT and CDR2 is FQNNGV. CDR3 length: 12 amino acids. V lost 5 bases, J lost 4 bases, and 2 bases stayed unmatched. TCRdb's table, derived via immunoSEQ multiplex PCR, lists solely in-frame clones and lacks some. The sample has tens of thousands of clones; about 79% are singletons. The clonotype comes from an adult with an advanced solid tumor such as melanoma, head and neck, liver or kidney cancer. Sequencing used CD4+ or CD8+ T cells sorted from blood, obtained in a trial of the OX40 agonist ivuxolimab. J is TRBJ2-7 and V is TRBV11-2; 7 positions match TRBD1. The DNA of the CDR3 is TGTGCCAGCAGCCCCAGGGGGTACGAGCAGTACTTC. Translating gives CASSPRGYEQYF.